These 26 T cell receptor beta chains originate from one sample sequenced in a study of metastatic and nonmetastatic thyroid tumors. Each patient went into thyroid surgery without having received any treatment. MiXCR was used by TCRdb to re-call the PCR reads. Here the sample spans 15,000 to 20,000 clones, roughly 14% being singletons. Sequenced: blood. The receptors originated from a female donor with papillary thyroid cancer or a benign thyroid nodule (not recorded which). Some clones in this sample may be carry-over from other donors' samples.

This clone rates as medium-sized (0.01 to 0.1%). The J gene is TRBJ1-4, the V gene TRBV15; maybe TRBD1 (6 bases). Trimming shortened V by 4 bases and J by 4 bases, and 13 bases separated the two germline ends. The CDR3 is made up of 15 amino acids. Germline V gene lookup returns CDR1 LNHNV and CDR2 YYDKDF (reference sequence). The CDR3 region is CATSTRGQSNEKLFF. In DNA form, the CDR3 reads TGTGCCACCAGCACTAGAGGACAGAGTAATGAAAAACTGTTTTTT. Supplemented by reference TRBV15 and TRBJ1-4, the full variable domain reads DAMVIQNPRYQVTQFGKPVTLSCSQTLNHNVMYWYQQKSSQAPKLLFHYYDKDFNNEADTPDNFQSRRPNTSFCFLDIRSPGLGDTAMYLCATSTRGQSNEKLFFGSGTQLSVL.

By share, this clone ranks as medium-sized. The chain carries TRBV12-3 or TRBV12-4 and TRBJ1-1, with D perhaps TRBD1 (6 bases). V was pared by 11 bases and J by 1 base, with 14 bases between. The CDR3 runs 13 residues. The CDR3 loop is CAGSRTANTEAFF. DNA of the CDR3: TGTGCCGGATCTAGGACAGCGAACACTGAAGCTTTCTTT.

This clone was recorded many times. CDR3 DNA: TGCGCCAGCAGCTTGGCCGACAGTAAGCAATACGAGCAGTACTTC. Translating gives CASSLADSKQYEQYF. J is TRBJ2-7 and V is TRBV5-1; D possibly corresponds to TRBD1 (5 bases). In germline, CDR1 is SGHRS, CDR2 YFSETQ. The CDR3 totals 15 residues. V was cut by 0 bases and J by 4 bases, with 14 bases left in between. The entire variable domain, with the rest obtained from reference TRBV5-1 and TRBJ2-7, is as follows: KAGVTQTPRYLIKTRGQQVTLSCSPISGHRSVSWYQQTPGQGLQFLFEYFSETQRNKGNFPGRFSGRQFSNSRSEMNVSTLELGDSALYLCASSLADSKQYEQYFGPGTRLTVT.

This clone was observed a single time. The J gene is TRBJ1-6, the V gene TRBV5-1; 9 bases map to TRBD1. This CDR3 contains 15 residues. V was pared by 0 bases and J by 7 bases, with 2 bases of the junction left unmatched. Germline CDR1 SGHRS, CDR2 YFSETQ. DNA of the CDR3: TGCGCCAGCAGCTTGGGGGACAGGGTGAATTCACCCCTCCACTTT. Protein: CASSLGDRVNSPLHF.

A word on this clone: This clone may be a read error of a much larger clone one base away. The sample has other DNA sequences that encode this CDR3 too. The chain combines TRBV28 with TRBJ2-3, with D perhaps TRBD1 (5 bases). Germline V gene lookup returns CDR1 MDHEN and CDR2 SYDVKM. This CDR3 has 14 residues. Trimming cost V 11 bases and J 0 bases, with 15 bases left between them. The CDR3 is CAVKRGLSTDTQYF. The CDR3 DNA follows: TGTGCCGTAAAAAGGGGCCTGAGCACAGATACGCAGTATTTT.

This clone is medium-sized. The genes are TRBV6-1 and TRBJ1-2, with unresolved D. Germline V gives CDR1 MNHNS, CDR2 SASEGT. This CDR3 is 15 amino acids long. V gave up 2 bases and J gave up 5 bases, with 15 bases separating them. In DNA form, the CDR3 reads TGTGCCAGCAGTGAAAATCGGTACAGAAATTATGGCTACACCTTC. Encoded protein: CASSENRYRNYGYTF.

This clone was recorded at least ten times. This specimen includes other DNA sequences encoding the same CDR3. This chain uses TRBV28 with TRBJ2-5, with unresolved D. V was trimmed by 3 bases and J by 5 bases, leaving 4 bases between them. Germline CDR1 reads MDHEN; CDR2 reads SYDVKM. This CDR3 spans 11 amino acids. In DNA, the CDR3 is TGTGCCAGCAGTTTGGAGGAGACCCAGTACTTC. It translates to CASSLEETQYF.

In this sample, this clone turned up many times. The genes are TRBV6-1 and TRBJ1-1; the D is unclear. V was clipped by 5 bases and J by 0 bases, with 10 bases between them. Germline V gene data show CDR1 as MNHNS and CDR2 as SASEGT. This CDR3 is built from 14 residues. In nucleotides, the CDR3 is TGTGCCAGCAGTTTATTGAATTTGAACACTGAAGCTTTCTTT. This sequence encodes CASSLLNLNTEAFF.

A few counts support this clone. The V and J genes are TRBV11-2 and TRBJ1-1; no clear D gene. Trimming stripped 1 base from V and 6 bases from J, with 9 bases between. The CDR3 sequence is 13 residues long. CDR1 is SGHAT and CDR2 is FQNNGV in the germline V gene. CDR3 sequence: CASSLGSQSEAFF. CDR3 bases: TGTGCCAGCAGCTTAGGTTCCCAGTCTGAAGCTTTCTTT.

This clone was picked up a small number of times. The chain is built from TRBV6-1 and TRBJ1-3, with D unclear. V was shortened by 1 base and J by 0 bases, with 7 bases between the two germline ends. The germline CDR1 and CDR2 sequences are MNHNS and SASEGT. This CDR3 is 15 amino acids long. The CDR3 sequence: CASSEGMGSGNTIYF. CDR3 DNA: TGTGCCAGCAGTGAAGGTATGGGCTCTGGAAACACCATATATTTT.

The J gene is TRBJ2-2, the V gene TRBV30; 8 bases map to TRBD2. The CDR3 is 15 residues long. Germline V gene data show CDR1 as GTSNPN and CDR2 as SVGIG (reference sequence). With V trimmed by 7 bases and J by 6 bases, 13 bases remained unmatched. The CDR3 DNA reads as TGTGCCTCCCCCAGTGAGGCGGGAGGAGCCGGGGAGCTGTTTTTT. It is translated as CASPSEAGGAGELFF.

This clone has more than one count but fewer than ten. The CDR3 DNA reads TGTGCCAGTTCCGGGACAGGGGGCGCGGAGACCCAGTACTTC. The encoded protein is CASSGTGGAETQYF. This chain uses TRBV2 with TRBJ2-5; 12 bases map to TRBD1. Germline V gene data show CDR1 as SNHLY and CDR2 as FYNNEI. The length of the CDR3 is 14 residues. V lost 9 bases, J lost 5 bases, and 7 bases stayed unmatched.

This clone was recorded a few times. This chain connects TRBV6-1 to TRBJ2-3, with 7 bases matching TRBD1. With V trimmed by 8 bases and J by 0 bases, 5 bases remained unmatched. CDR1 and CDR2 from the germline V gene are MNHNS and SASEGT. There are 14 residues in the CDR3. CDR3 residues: CASADRSSTDTQYF. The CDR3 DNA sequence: TGTGCCAGCGCGGACAGGTCTAGCACAGATACGCAGTATTTT.

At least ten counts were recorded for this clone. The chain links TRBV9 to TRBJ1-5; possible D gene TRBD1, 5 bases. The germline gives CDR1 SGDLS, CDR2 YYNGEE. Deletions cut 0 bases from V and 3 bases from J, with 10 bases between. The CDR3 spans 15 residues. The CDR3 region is CASSVEWGLNQPQHF. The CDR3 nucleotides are TGTGCCAGCAGCGTAGAATGGGGCCTCAATCAGCCCCAGCATTTT.

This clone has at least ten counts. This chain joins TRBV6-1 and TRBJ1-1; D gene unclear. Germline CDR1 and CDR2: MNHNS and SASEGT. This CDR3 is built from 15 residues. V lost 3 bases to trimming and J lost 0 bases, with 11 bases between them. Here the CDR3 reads CASSEGGLVNTEAFF. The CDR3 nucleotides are TGTGCCAGCAGTGAGGGTGGGTTAGTGAACACTGAAGCTTTCTTT.

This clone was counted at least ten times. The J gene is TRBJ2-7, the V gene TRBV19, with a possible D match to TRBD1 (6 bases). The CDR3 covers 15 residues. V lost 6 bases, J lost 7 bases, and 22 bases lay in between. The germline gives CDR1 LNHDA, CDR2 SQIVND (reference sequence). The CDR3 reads CASSSGARWGGEQYF. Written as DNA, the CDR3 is TGTGCCAGTAGCTCAGGGGCCCGCTGGGGTGGAGAGCAGTACTTC.

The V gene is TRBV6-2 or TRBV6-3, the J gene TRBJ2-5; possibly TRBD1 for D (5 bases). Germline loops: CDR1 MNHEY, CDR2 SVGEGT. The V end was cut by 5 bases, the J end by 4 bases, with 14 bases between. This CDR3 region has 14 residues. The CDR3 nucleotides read TGTGCCAGCAGTATAAATCAGGGTGGAGAGACCCAGTACTTC. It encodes CASSINQGGETQYF.

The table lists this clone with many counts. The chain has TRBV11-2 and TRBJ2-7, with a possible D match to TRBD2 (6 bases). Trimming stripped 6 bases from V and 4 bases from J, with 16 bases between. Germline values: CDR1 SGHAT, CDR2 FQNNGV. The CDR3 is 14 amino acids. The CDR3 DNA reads TGTGCCAGCAGTCGACTAGACGGAGGGTACGAGCAGTACTTC. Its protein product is CASSRLDGGYEQYF.

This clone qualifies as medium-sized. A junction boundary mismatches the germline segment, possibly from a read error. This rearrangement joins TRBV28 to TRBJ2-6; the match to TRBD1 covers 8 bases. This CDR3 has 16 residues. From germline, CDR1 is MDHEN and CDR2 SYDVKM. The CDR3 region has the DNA TGTGCCAGCAGCGCTCCAGGGGGCTCTGGGGCCAACGTCCTGATTTTC. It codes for CASSAPGGSGANVLIF.

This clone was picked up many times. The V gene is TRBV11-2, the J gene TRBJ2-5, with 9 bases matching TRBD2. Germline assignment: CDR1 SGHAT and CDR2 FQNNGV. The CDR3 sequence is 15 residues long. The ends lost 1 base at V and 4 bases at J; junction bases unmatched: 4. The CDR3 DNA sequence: TGTGCCAGCAGCTTAGCGGGAGCGGGAGGAGAGACCCAGTACTTC. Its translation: CASSLAGAGGETQYF.

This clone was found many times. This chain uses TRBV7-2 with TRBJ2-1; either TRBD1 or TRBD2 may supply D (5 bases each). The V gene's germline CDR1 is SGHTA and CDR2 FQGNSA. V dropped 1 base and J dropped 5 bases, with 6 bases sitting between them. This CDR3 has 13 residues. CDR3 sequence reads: CASSLVGDNEQFF. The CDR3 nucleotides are TGTGCCAGCAGCTTAGTGGGGGACAATGAGCAGTTCTTC.

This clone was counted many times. As DNA, the CDR3 is TGTGCCAGCAGCTTCGAGCCGGGGGGTGGCGATGAGCAGTTCTTC. It yields the protein CASSFEPGGGDEQFF. The rearrangement uses TRBV7-6 and TRBJ2-1, with 7 bases fitting TRBD2. Germline V gene data show CDR1 as SGHVS and CDR2 as FNYEAQ. This CDR3 spans 15 amino acids. V shed 3 bases and J 8 bases; nucleotides not matched to a gene: 10.

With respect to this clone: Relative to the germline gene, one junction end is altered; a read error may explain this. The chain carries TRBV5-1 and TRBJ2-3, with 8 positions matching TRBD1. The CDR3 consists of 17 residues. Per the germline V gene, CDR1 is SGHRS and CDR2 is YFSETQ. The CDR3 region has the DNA TGCGCTAGCAGCTCCGGACAGGGCCGTGATTTAGGAGATACGCAGTATTTT. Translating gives CASSSGQGRDLGDTQYF. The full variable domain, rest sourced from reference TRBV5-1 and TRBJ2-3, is KAGVTQTPRYLIKTRGQQVTLSCSPISGHRSVSWYQQTPGQGLQFLFEYFSETQRNKGNFPGRFSGRQFSNSRSEMNVSTLELGDSALYLCASSSGQGRDLGDTQYFGPGTRLTVL.

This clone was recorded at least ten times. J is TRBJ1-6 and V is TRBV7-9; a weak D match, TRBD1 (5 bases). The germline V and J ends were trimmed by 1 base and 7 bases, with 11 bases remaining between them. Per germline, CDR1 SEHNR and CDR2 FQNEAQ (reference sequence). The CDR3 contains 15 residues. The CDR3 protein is CASSLDGAGNSPLHF. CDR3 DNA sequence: TGTGCCAGCAGCTTAGACGGGGCAGGGAATTCACCCCTCCACTTT.

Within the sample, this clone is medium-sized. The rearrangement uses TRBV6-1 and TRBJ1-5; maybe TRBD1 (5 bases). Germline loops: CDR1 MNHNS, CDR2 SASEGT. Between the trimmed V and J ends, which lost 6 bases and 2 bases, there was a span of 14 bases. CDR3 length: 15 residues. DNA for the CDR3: TGTGCCAGCAGCAGGGACGGTGTCGGCAATCAGCCCCAGCATTTT. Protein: CASSRDGVGNQPQHF.

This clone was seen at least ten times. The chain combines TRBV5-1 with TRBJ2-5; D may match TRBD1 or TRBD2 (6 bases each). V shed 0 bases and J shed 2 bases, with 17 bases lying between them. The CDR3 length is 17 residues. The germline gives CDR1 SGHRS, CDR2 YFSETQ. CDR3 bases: TGCGCCAGCAGCTTGGCCGAGGGGGGTCGGGGTCAAGAGACCCAGTACTTC. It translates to CASSLAEGGRGQETQYF.